These 3 T cell receptor beta chains were sequenced from one sample in a study of T cell changes during pregnancy in multiple sclerosis. Produced via immunoSEQ multiplex PCR; TCRdb's table is partial and in-frame only. The data contain some 46,000 clones, 92% of them singletons. The sequencing here drew on peripheral blood, taken in the third trimester of pregnancy. The receptors were sampled from a female donor with multiple sclerosis, enrolled in a pregnancy study.

V gene TRBV4-3 combines with J gene TRBJ1-2, with 8 nucleotides matching TRBD1. This CDR3 spans 15 amino acids. With V trimmed by 0 bases and J by 8 bases, 8 bases remained unmatched. The germline CDR1 and CDR2 sequences are LGHNA and YSLEER. CDR3 coding DNA: TGCGCCAGCAGCCAAGATGACGACAGGGGATACGGCTACACCTTC. It translates to CASSQDDDRGYGYTF.

This chain connects TRBV9 to TRBJ1-3; D uncertain. The CDR3 is 16 amino acids. Per the germline V gene, CDR1 is SGDLS and CDR2 is YYNGEE. Trimming removed 4 bases at V and 0 bases at J, with 14 bases between. CDR3 bases: TGTGCCAGCAGCCCCCGAGCGAAAAGCTCTGGAAACACCATATATTTT. This codes for CASSPRAKSSGNTIYF.

V and J are TRBV27 and TRBJ1-1, with 9 positions matching TRBD1. V trimming: 4 bases; J trimming: 1 base; junction bases outside the gene matches: 1. The CDR3 extends over 14 amino acids. The V gene's germline CDR1 is MNHEY and CDR2 SMNVEV (reference sequence). CDR3 residues: CASSWDRANTEAFF. CDR3 coding DNA: TGTGCCAGCAGTTGGGACAGGGCGAACACTGAAGCTTTCTTT.